The following is a T cell receptor beta chain sequence with its context. Its specificity is not known. The data were taken from a study of cytomegalovirus exposure and HLA in healthy donors. Whole-study findings and limits: The study recorded more than 150 TCR beta chains that were cytomegalovirus-associated. High sensitivity and specificity were reportedly achieved when the classifier diagnosed cytomegalovirus status. Specificity for CMV antigens was confirmed in vitro for a few of the CMV-associated chains. According to a later analysis, TCR clusters from the first cohort tended to co-occur in the 90 to 150 validation repertoires.

Per the germline V gene, CDR1 is MGHRA and CDR2 is YSYEKL. Trimming removed 3 bases at V and 2 bases at J, with 11 bases between. This CDR3 has 15 residues. This table comes from immunoSEQ multiplex PCR, and its TCRdb copy is limited to in-frame clones, with some not included. The table has under 200,000 clones, 65% to 90% seen once; the top ten hold around 2%. The chain uses TRBV4-1 and TRBJ1-3, with D possibly matching TRBD1 (5 bases). Source material: PBMCs. The sequence derives from a woman aged 18-29 years in good health and CMV-seronegative. Written as DNA, the CDR3 is TGCGCCAGCAGCCATGGGGGGGGACCTGGAAACACCATATATTTT. This encodes CASSHGGGPGNTIYF.